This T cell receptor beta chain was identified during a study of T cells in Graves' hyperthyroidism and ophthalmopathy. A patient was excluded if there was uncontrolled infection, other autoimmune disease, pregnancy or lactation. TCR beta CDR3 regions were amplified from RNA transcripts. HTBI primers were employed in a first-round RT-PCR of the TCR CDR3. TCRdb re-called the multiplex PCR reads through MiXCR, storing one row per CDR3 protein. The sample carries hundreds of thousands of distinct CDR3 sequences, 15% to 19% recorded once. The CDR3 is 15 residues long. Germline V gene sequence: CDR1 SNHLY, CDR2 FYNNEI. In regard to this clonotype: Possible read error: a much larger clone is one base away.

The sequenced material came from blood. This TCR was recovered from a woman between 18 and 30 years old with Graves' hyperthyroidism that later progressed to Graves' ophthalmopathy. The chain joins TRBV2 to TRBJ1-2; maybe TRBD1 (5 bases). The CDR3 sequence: CAGSLTPRVDYGYTF. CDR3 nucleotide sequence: TGTGCCGGCAGCCTTACCCCCAGGGTCGACTATGGCTACACCTTC.